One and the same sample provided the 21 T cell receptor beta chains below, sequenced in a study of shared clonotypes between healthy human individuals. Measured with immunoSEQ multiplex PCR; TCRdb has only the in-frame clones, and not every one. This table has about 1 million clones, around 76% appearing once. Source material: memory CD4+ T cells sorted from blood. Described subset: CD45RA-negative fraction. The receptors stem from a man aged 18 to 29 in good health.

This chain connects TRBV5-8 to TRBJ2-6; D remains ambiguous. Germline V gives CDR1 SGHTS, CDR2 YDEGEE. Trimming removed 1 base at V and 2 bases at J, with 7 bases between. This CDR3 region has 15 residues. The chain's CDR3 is CASSLYGAGANVLTF. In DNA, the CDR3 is TGTGCCAGCAGCTTGTATGGGGCTGGGGCCAACGTCCTGACTTTC.

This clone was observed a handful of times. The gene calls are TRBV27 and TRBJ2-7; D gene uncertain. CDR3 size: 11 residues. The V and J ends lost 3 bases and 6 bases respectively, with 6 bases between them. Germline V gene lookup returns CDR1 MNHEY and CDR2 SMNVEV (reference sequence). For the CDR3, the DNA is TGTGCCAGCAGTTTTAATGGCGAGCAGTACTTC. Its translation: CASSFNGEQYF.

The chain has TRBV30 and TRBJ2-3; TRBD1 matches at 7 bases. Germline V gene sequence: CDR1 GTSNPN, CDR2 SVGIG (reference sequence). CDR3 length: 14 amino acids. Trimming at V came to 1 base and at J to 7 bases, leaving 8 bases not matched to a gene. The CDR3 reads CAWSAWDSTHTQYF. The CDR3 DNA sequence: TGTGCCTGGAGTGCCTGGGACAGCACCCATACGCAGTATTTT.

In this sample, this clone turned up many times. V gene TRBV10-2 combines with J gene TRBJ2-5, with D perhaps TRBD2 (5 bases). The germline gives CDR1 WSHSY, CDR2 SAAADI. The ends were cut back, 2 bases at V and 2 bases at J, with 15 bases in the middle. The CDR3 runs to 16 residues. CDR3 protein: CASSEGGFGIQETQYF. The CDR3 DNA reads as TGCGCCAGCAGTGAGGGCGGGTTTGGGATTCAAGAGACCCAGTACTTC.

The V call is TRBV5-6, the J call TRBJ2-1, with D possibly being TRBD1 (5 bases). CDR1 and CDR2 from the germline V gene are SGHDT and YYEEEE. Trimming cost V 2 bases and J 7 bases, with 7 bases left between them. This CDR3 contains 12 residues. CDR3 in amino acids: CASSFKGNEQFF. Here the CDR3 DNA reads TGTGCCAGCAGCTTTAAGGGGAATGAGCAGTTCTTC.

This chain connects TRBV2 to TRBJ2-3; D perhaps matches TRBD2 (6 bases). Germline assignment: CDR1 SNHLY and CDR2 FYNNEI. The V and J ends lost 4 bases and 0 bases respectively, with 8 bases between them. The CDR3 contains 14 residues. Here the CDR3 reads CASSALASTDTQYF. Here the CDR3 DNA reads TGTGCCAGCAGTGCTCTAGCGAGCACAGATACGCAGTATTTT.

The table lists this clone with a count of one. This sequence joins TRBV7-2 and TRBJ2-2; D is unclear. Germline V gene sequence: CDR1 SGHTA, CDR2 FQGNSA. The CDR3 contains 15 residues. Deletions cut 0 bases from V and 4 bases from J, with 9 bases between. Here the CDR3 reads CASSLAAKSTGELFF. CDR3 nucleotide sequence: TGTGCCAGCAGCTTAGCGGCTAAATCCACCGGGGAGCTGTTTTTT.

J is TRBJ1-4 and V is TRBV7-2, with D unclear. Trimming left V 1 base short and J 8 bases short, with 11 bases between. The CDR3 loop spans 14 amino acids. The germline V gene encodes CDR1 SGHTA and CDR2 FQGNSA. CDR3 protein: CASSLGFSMEKLFF. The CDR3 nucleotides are TGTGCCAGCAGCTTAGGTTTTTCAATGGAAAAACTGTTTTTT.

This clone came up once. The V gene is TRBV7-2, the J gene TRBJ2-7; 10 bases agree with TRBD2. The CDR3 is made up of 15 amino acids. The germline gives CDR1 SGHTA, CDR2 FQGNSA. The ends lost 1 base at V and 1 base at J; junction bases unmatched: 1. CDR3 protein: CASSLVTSGSYEQYF. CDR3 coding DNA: TGTGCCAGCAGCTTAGTGACTAGCGGGTCCTACGAGCAGTACTTC.

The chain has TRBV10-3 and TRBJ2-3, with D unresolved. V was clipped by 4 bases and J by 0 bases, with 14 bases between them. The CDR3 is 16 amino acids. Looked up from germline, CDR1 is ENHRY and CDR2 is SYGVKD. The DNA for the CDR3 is TGTGCCATCAGTGGGGTAGGCGGAACTAGCACAGATACGCAGTATTTT. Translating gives CAISGVGGTSTDTQYF.

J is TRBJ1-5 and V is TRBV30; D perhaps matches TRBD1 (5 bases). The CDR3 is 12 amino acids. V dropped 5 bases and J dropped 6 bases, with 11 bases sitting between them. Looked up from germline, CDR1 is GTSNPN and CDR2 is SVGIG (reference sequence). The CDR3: CAWRDPGQPQHF. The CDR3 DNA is TGTGCCTGGCGGGACCCAGGTCAGCCCCAGCATTTT.

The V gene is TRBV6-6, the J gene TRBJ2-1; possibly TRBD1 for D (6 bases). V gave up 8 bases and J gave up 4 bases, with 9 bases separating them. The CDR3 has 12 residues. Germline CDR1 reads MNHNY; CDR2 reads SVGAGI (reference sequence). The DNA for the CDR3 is TGTGCCAGCGGGGGCCCATACAATGAGCAGTTCTTC. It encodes CASGGPYNEQFF.

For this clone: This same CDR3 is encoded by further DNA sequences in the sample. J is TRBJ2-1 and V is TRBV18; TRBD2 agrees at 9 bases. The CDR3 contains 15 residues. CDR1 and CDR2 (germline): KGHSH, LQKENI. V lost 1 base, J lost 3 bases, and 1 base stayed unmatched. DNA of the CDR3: TGTGCCAGCTCACCACTAGCGGGGGTCTACAATGAGCAGTTCTTC. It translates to CASSPLAGVYNEQFF.

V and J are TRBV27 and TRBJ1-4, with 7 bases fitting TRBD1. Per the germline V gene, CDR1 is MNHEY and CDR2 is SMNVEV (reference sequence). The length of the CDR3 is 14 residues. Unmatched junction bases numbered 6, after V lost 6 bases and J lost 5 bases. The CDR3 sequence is CASRRQGKNEKLFF. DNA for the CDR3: TGTGCCAGCAGAAGACAGGGCAAGAATGAAAAACTGTTTTTT.

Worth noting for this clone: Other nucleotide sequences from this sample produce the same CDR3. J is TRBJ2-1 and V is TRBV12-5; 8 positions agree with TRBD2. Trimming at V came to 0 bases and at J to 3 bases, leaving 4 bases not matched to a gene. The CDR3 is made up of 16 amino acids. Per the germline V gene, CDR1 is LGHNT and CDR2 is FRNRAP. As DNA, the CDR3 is TGTGCTAGTGGTTTGGTACTAAGCGGGGGCTACAATGAGCAGTTCTTC. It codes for CASGLVLSGGYNEQFF.

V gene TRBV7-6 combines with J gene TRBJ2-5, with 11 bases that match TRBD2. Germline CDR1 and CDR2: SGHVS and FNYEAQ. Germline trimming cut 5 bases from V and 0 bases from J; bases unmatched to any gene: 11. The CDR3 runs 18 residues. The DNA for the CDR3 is TGTGCCAGCAGCCCGCTTCCGACTAGCGGGGCGAACCAAGAGACCCAGTACTTC. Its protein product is CASSPLPTSGANQETQYF.

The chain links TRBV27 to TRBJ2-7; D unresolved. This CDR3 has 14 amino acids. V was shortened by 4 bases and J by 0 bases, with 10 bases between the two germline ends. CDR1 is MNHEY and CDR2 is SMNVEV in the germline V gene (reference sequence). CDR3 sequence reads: CASSSLLSSYEQYF. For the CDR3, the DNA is TGTGCCAGCAGTTCACTACTTAGCTCCTACGAGCAGTACTTC.

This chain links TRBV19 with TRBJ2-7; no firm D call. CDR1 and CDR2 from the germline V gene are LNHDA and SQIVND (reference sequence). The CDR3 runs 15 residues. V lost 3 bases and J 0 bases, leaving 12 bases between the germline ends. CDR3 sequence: CASSIGPLNSYEQYF. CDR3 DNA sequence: TGTGCCAGTAGTATTGGCCCACTTAACTCCTACGAGCAGTACTTC.

The chain's CDR3 is CASSFTGGSDTQYF. DNA of the CDR3: TGTGCCAGCAGTTTTACGGGTGGATCAGATACGCAGTATTTT. The rearrangement joins TRBV6-5 to TRBJ2-3; no clear D gene. Germline lookup yields CDR1 MNHEY and CDR2 SVGAGI. The CDR3 totals 14 residues. V was pared by 4 bases and J by 4 bases, with 12 bases between.

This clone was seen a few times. The CDR3 protein is CAWNTGVSNQPQHF. The CDR3 region has the DNA TGTGCCTGGAACACGGGGGTAAGCAATCAGCCCCAGCATTTT. V is TRBV30 and J is TRBJ1-5; a weak D match, TRBD1 (5 bases). The V gene's germline CDR1 is GTSNPN and CDR2 SVGIG (reference sequence). Trimming removed 4 bases at V and 1 base at J, with 11 bases between. The CDR3 length is 14 residues.

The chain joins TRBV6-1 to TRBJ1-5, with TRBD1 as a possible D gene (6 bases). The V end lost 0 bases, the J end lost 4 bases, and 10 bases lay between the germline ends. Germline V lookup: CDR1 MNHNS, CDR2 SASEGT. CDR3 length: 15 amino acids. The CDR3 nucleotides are TGTGCCAGCAGTGAAGCCGGACAGAGAAATCAGCCCCAGCATTTT. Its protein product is CASSEAGQRNQPQHF.